The 7 T cell receptor beta chains listed next were all sequenced from one sample in a study of cytomegalovirus exposure and HLA in healthy donors. PCR primers comprised 60 Vbeta and 13 Jbeta primers. Sequencing was performed with immunoSEQ multiplex PCR; in TCRdb, only in-frame clones are kept and a portion is missing. The sample lists 200,000 to 250,000 clones, over 75% occurring once. Material for sequencing was PBMCs. Source of these receptors: a boy between 5 and 17 years old in good health and CMV-seronegative.

The chain joins TRBV29-1 to TRBJ1-5; 7 bases align to TRBD1. V dropped 7 bases and J dropped 1; count of bases not matched to a gene: 7. CDR1 and CDR2 from the germline V gene are SQVTM and ANQGSEA. The CDR3 loop spans 14 amino acids. In nucleotides, the CDR3 is TGCAGCGCCTCAACAGGGGCAAGCAATCAGCCCCAGCATTTT. As protein: CSASTGASNQPQHF.

The chain is built from TRBV5-1 and TRBJ2-7; TRBD1 aligns across 9 bases. Trimming took 4 bases from V and 6 from J; bases not matched to a gene: 8. This CDR3 is 14 amino acids long. Germline CDR1 reads SGHRS; CDR2 reads YFSETQ. CDR3 sequence (DNA): TGCGCCAGCAGCAACCGGGACAGGGTTTCCGAGCAGTACTTC. This encodes CASSNRDRVSEQYF.

The CDR3 is CASSSLSRTGGYEQYF. CDR3 nucleotides: TGTGCCAGCAGCTCCCTTTCCCGGACAGGGGGCTACGAGCAGTACTTC. The rearrangement uses TRBV11-2 and TRBJ2-7, with TRBD1 matching 10 bases. This CDR3 comprises 16 residues. CDR1 is SGHAT and CDR2 is FQNNGV in the germline V gene. V trimming: 4 bases; J trimming: 3 bases; junction bases outside the gene matches: 9.

In this sample, this clone turned up a few times. V gene TRBV6-1 combines with J gene TRBJ2-3; perhaps TRBD1 as D (6 bases). Trimming removed 6 bases at V and 1 base at J, with 8 bases between. Germline V lookup: CDR1 MNHNS, CDR2 SASEGT. This CDR3 is built from 13 residues. This CDR3 is CASRDRGTDTQYF. For the CDR3, the DNA is TGTGCCAGCAGGGACAGAGGCACAGATACGCAGTATTTT.

The rearrangement links TRBV30 to TRBJ2-3; 9 bases are a match to TRBD2. The CDR3 consists of 16 residues. V shed 2 bases, J shed 2 bases, and the junction held 8 bases outside the gene matches. Germline CDR1 and CDR2: GTSNPN and SVGIG (reference sequence). This CDR3 is CAWSIERLAATDTQYF. CDR3 nucleotides: TGTGCCTGGAGTATAGAGAGACTAGCGGCCACAGATACGCAGTATTTT.

The J gene is TRBJ1-5, the V gene TRBV6-5, with 8 bases lining up with TRBD1. Germline values: CDR1 MNHEY, CDR2 SVGAGI. The V gene end was trimmed by 6 bases and the J gene end by 4 bases; junction bases not matched to a gene: 8. The CDR3 runs 15 residues. The CDR3 protein is CASSLSGTGNQPQHF. The DNA for the CDR3 is TGTGCCAGCAGCCTCTCCGGGACAGGAAATCAGCCCCAGCATTTT.

The CDR3 spells CASSTHPGGTNYGYTF. The CDR3 region has the DNA TGTGCCAGTAGTACGCACCCGGGAGGGACTAACTATGGCTACACCTTC. V is TRBV19 and J is TRBJ1-2; D remains ambiguous. The V and J ends lost 4 bases and 0 bases respectively, with 15 bases between them. The germline CDR1 and CDR2 sequences are LNHDA and SQIVND (reference sequence). This CDR3 has 16 amino acids.